This TCR beta chain was retrieved from a study of blood T cell repertoires in COVID-19. For the study at large: Sites across the United States, Italy and Spain contributed samples from acute and convalescent COVID-19.

Authors' methods: Amplifying reference gene primers gave estimates of nucleated cell counts. Profiling relied on immunoSEQ multiplex PCR, and the TCRdb table lists in-frame clones only, not all of them. V and J calls and clone size are copied from that table; D and trimming were computed from the DNA. Counted here are tens of thousands of clones, about 89% occurring once; the ten biggest clones make up 1.2%. V lost 8 bases and J lost 4, with 10 bases in between. The CDR3 has 12 residues. Those who participated ranged in age from roughly 18 to 90 years and resided in about two dozen US areas. Source material: PBMCs or T cells enriched from blood (not recorded which). This chain connects TRBV12-3 or TRBV12-4 to TRBJ2-3; D is unresolved. The clonotype comes from a woman aged 45-60 years with acute COVID-19. This chain's CDR3 is CASGPGADTQYF. CDR3 coding DNA: TGTGCCAGCGGCCCGGGTGCAGATACGCAGTATTTT.